Detailed here is one TCR beta chain. Methods used by the authors: Estimates of nucleated cell counts were drawn from the amplification of reference gene primers. TCRdb's table, derived via immunoSEQ multiplex PCR, lists solely in-frame clones and lacks some. The D gene and trimming were derived from the DNA, and the V and J assignments and clone size from that table. The profile covers fewer than 110,000 clones, with about 89% appearing a single time and around a tenth taken by the ten largest. This sample stems from a study of blood T cell repertoires in COVID-19. Background on the study: COVID-19 samples collected from the United States, Italy and Spain covered acute and convalescent phases. Sources were T cells, B-cell-depleted T cells, or PBMCs; the material itself was cDNA or gDNA.

Trimming removed 8 bases from V and 3 bases from J; junction bases left unmatched: 6. CDR1 and CDR2 from the germline V gene are MDHEN and SYDVKM. The length of the CDR3 is 14 residues. This rearrangement joins TRBV28 to TRBJ2-7, with TRBD2 matching over 11 bases. The sequence was collected from a woman under 40 with acute or convalescent COVID-19. Sequencing was carried out using peripheral blood. For the CDR3, the DNA is TGTGCCAGCGGTACTAGCGGGGGAATCTACGAGCAGTACTTC. This codes for CASGTSGGIYEQYF.